The 5 T cell receptor beta chains in this list originate from one sample, sequenced in a study of identical twins. TCRdb re-called the 5' RACE reads with MiXCR, one entry per CDR3 protein. The table records 1.5 million to 2 million distinct CDR3 sequences, under 35% of them present only once. Sequencing was done on a sample of cord blood. The source of these receptors is a newborn girl in good health.

The chain is built from TRBV20-1 and TRBJ2-4; no definite D call. The CDR3 has 17 residues. CDR1 DFQATT and CDR2 SNEGSKA come from the germline V gene (reference sequence). V gave up 1 base and J gave up 0 bases, with 16 bases separating them. The CDR3 sequence: CSARVVNSGAAKNIQYF. The CDR3 nucleotides are TGCAGTGCTAGAGTCGTAAACTCTGGAGCAGCCAAAAACATTCAGTACTTC.

This rearrangement joins TRBV2 to TRBJ2-7, with a weak D call TRBD1 (6 bases). The CDR3 spans 13 residues. Germline loops: CDR1 SNHLY, CDR2 FYNNEI. V lost 5 bases and J lost 6, with 14 bases in between. CDR3 amino acids: CASSTRQQGEQYF. For the CDR3, the DNA is TGTGCCAGCAGTACCAGACAACAGGGCGAGCAGTACTTC.

In its sample, this clonotype was seen many times. V usage is TRBV10-3 and J usage is TRBJ2-1; D is unresolved. Germline lookup yields CDR1 ENHRY and CDR2 SYGVKD. The CDR3 has 17 residues. With 0 bases removed from V and 4 bases from J, the gap between germline ends came to 16 bases. CDR3: CAISESLLLDFYNEQFF. The CDR3 coding sequence is TGTGCCATCAGTGAGTCGTTACTCCTGGATTTTTACAATGAGCAGTTCTTC.

A remark on this clonotype: Mismatch with germline at one junction end may stem from a read error. The CDR3 spells CASSCRQGSPANQLQHF. The CDR3 nucleotides are TGTGCCAGCAGTTGCCGACAGGGGAGCCCCGCTAATCAGCTCCAGCATTTT. This sequence joins TRBV6-5 and TRBJ1-5; 8 bases line up with TRBD1. CDR1 and CDR2 from the germline V gene are MNHEY and SVGAGI. CDR3 size: 17 residues.

V usage is TRBV6-6 and J usage is TRBJ2-4; no clear D. The CDR3 is 12 amino acids. Germline V lookup: CDR1 MNHNY, CDR2 SVGAGI (reference sequence). V shed 2 bases and J shed 13 bases, with 12 bases lying between them. Here the CDR3 reads CASSYPAREQYF. The CDR3, as DNA: TGTGCCAGCAGTTACCCTGCTAGAGAGCAGTACTTC.